This T cell receptor beta chain derives from a study of control samples from healthy donors and cancer patients. Only in-frame clones appear in the TCRdb table, and some are missing; sequencing was by immunoSEQ multiplex PCR. The repertoire holds 75,000 to 100,000 clones, 89% seen once, with around 5.4% in the top ten. This CDR3 is 13 amino acids long. Germline V gives CDR1 KGHDR, CDR2 SFDVKD. V was pared by 6 bases and J by 3 bases, with 3 bases of the junction left unmatched. This receptor was obtained from a man in his forties or fifties in good health. Sequencing was carried out using blood. The chain carries TRBV24-1 and TRBJ1-2, with 7 bases matching TRBD1. The CDR3 is CATSPGGDYGYTF. The CDR3 nucleotides read TGTGCCACCAGTCCAGGGGGAGACTATGGCTACACCTTC.